The rows below give T cell receptor beta chains drawn from one sample of a study of blood T cell repertoires in COVID-19. This table comes from immunoSEQ multiplex PCR, and its TCRdb copy is limited to in-frame clones, with some not included. The sample records some 160,000 clones, roughly nine tenths being singletons. Material for sequencing was peripheral blood. All receptors come from a woman aged 70-85 years with acute or convalescent COVID-19. The CDR3 runs from the conserved cysteine through the conserved F or W. Size values are once, few and many counts, or a class for expanded clones, and some rows have none.

j_call clone_size v_call cdr3_length cdr3_aa
TRBJ2-3 NA TRBV7-6 19 CASSLAPGTSGRPTDTQYF
TRBJ2-7 NA TRBV5-1 17 CASSLAARTGRRYEQYF
TRBJ1-4 NA TRBV11-2 15 CASSSREGGGEKLFF
TRBJ1-6 NA TRBV5-1 15 CASSLMTGTNSPLHF
TRBJ2-6 NA TRBV10-3 17 CAINSGGGLFGANVLTF
TRBJ2-2 NA TRBV24-1 15 CATGQGAGSTGELFF
TRBJ1-1 NA TRBV2 16 CASSEVRAGTGGEAFF
TRBJ2-7 NA TRBV7-2 14 CASSRDRGFYEQYF
TRBJ2-1 once TRBV7-2 16 CASSSGLAGGRTEQFF
TRBJ1-3 NA TRBV18 16 CASSPLSQGTGNTIYF
TRBJ1-3 NA TRBV7-2 13 CASGQNTGNTIYF
TRBJ1-2 NA TRBV5-1 13 CASSSGQSRGYTF
TRBJ2-7 NA TRBV18 14 CASSAGGGSYEQYF
TRBJ1-6 NA TRBV11-2 16 CASRFEGRARNSPLHF
TRBJ2-7 NA TRBV7-2 14 CASSALAGPYEQYF